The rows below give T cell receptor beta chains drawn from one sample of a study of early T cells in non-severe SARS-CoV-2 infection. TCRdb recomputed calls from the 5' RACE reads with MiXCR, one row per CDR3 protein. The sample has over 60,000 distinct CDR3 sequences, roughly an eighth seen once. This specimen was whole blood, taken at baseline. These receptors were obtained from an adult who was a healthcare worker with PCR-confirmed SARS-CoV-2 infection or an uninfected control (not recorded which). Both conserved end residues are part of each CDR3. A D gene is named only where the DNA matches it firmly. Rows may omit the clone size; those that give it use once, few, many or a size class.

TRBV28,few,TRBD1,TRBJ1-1,TGTGCCAGCAGCAGACAGGGGGCTGCGGTGAACACTGAAGCTTTCTTT,CASSRQGAAVNTEAFF
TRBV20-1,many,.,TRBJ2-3,TGCAGTGCTCTGGGGGGCTATCAAGATACGCAGTATTTT,CSALGGYQDTQYF
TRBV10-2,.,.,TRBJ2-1,TGCGCCAGCAACCCCACCTCGACACTCCCCCGGTTCTTC,CASNPTSTLPRFF
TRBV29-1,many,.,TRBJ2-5,TGCAGCGTTGAAGGACCCCAAGAGACCCAGTACTTC,CSVEGPQETQYF
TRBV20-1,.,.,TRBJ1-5,TGCAGTGCTAGAGAACAAGGGGGGCGGCAGCCCCAGCATTTT,CSAREQGGRQPQHF
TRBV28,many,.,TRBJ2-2,TGTGCCAGCAGTTTTAGGTACACCGGGGAGCTGTTTTTT,CASSFRYTGELFF
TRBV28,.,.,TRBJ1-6,TGTGCCAGCAGTTTAACGGATAATTCACCCCTCCACTTT,CASSLTDNSPLHF
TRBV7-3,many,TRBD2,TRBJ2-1,TGTGCCAGCAGCTTAGTCCCGGGACTAGCGGGGGTCTCCTACAATGAGCAGTTCTTC,CASSLVPGLAGVSYNEQFF
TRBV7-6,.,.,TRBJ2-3,TGTGCCAGCAGCTTAGCGCTCGGGACAACGTGGGATACGCAGTATTTT,CASSLALGTTWDTQYF
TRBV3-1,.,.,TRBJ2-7,TGTGCCAGCAGCCAAGAGAGCCACGAGCAGTACTTC,CASSQESHEQYF
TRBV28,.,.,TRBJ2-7,TGTGCCAGCAGTTTCAACCTGCCCTACGAGCAGTACTTC,CASSFNLPYEQYF
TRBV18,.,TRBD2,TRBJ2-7,TGTGCCAGCTCACGCTCCGGGACTAGCTCCAACGAGCAGTACTTC,CASSRSGTSSNEQYF
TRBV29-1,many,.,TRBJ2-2,TGCAGCGTTGGTTTAGCACAGCCCACCGGGGAGCTGTTTTTT,CSVGLAQPTGELFF
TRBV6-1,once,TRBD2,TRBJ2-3,TGTGCCAGCAGTGATCCCGGGACTAGCGGGGTCATCCAGGATACGCAGTATTTT,CASSDPGTSGVIQDTQYF
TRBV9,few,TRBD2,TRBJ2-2,TGTGCCAGCAGTTCCGCGGGGGGAGGTACCGGGGAGCTGTTTTTT,CASSSAGGGTGELFF
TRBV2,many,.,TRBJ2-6,TGTGCCGCCCCAAAGGTCGGAGCCTCTGGGGCCAACGTCCTGACTTTC,CAAPKVGASGANVLTF
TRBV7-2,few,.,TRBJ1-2,TGTGCCAGCAGCTTGGGCAGCCCTTATGGCTACACCTTC,CASSLGSPYGYTF
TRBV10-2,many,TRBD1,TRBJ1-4,TGCGCCAGCAGGGAACAGGGGTTGGGTGAAAAACTGTTTTTT,CASREQGLGEKLFF
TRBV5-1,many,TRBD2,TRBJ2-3,TGCGCCAGCAGCGCGGGGGGCACAGATACGCAGTATTTT,CASSAGGTDTQYF
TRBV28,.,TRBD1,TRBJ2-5,TGTGCCAGCACCGAGGACAGGGGCGAAGAGACCCAGTACTTC,CASTEDRGEETQYF
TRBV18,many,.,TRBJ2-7,TGTGCCAGCTCACCTGACAGCGGGTCTTACGAGCAGTACTTC,CASSPDSGSYEQYF
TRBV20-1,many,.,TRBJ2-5,TGCAGTGCTGGGGGCGGCCCCCAAGAGACCCAGTACTTC,CSAGGGPQETQYF
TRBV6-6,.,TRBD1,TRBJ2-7,TGTGCCAGCACCGACACGGACAGGCACTACGAGCAGTACTTC,CASTDTDRHYEQYF
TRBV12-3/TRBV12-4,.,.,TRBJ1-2,TGTGCCACCCTAAGGGCGTATGGCTACACCTTC,CATLRAYGYTF
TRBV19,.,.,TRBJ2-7,TGTGCCAGTAGAGCAACAGGATCCTACGAGCAGTACTTC,CASRATGSYEQYF
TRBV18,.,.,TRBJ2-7,TGTGCCAGCTCACAGATATCCAGGGAGGCCAGGTACGAGCAGTACTTC,CASSQISREARYEQYF
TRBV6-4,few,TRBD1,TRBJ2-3,TGTGCCAGCAGTGCGCAGGGGGCTCTGCGGTCCCCGCAGTATTTT,CASSAQGALRSPQYF
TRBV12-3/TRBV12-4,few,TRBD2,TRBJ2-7,TGTGCCAGCAGGAGGCTAGCGGGGACCTACGAGCAGTACTTC,CASRRLAGTYEQYF
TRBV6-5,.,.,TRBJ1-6,TGTGCCAGCAGTTACTCAGGAGACCACTATAATTCACCCCTCCACTTT,CASSYSGDHYNSPLHF
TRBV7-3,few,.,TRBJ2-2,TGTGCCAGCAGCTTATCCAGGGGGGAGCTGTTTTTT,CASSLSRGELFF
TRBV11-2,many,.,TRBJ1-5,TGTGCCAGCAGCTTCGGCGGGGGCCAGCCCCAGCATTTT,CASSFGGGQPQHF
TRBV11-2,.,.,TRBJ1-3,TGTGCCAGCAGCCCCCAGCGGCAGGGGATCTCTGGAAACACCATATATTTT,CASSPQRQGISGNTIYF
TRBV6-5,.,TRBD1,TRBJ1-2,TGTGCCAGCAGTTACAAGGGGGCAAACTATGGCTACACCTTC,CASSYKGANYGYTF
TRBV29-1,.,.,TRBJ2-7,TGCAGCGTTGGGGGGGCACCCACCTACGAGCAGTACTTC,CSVGGAPTYEQYF
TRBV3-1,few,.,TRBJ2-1,TGTGCCAGCAGCCACCAAGTGCGACACAATGAGCAGTTCTTC,CASSHQVRHNEQFF
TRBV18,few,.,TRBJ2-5,TGTGCCAGCTCAGGTCTTGGGGGGACCCAAGAGACCCAGTACTTC,CASSGLGGTQETQYF
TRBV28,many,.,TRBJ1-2,TGTGCCAGCAGTCGCAGGGGCCCCTTTGGCTACACCTTC,CASSRRGPFGYTF
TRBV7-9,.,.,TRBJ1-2,TGTGCCAGCAGCTTACTCGACAGACCAAACTATGGCTACACCTTC,CASSLLDRPNYGYTF
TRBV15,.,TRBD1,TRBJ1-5,TGTGTCACCAGCGGGGACAGGTGGAGCAATCAGCCCCAGCATTTT,CVTSGDRWSNQPQHF
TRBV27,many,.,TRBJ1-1,TGTGCCAGCAGTGCCGGACTGAACACTGAAGCTTTCTTT,CASSAGLNTEAFF
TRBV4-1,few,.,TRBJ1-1,TGCGCCAGCAGCCTATCTTTCCGGGACGAGGCTTTCTTT,CASSLSFRDEAFF
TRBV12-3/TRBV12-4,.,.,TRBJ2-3,TGTGCCAGCAGTTTAACGGGGCCCCCCACAGATACGCAGTATTTT,CASSLTGPPTDTQYF
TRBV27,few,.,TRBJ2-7,TGTGCCAGCAGGTCGTCGGGCGTCCTTACCTACGAGCAGTACTTC,CASRSSGVLTYEQYF
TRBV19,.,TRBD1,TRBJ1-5,TGTGCCAGTAACCCGTGGGGACAGGGCAATCAGCCCCAGCATTTT,CASNPWGQGNQPQHF
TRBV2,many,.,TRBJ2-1,TGTGCCAGCAGACAGGGCGGGGGATCCTACAATGAGCAGTTCTTC,CASRQGGGSYNEQFF
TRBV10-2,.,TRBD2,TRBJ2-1,TGCGCCAGCAGTGGAACTGGCGGGGGGGAGCAGTTCTTC,CASSGTGGGEQFF